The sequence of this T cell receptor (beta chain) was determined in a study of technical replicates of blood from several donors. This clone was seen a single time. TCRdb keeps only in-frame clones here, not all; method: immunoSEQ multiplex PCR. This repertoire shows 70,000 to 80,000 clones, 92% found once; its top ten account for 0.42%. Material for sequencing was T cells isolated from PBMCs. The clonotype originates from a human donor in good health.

The CDR3 loop reads CASSQNRGLYF. The DNA of the CDR3 is TGCGCCAGCAGCCAAAACAGGGGGCTGTACTTC. The V and J genes are TRBV5-1 and TRBJ2-7; the match to TRBD1 covers 9 bases. The length of the CDR3 is 11 residues. Germline loops: CDR1 SGHRS, CDR2 YFSETQ. The junction had 5 bases not matched to a gene; V was cut back by 4 bases and J by 12 bases.